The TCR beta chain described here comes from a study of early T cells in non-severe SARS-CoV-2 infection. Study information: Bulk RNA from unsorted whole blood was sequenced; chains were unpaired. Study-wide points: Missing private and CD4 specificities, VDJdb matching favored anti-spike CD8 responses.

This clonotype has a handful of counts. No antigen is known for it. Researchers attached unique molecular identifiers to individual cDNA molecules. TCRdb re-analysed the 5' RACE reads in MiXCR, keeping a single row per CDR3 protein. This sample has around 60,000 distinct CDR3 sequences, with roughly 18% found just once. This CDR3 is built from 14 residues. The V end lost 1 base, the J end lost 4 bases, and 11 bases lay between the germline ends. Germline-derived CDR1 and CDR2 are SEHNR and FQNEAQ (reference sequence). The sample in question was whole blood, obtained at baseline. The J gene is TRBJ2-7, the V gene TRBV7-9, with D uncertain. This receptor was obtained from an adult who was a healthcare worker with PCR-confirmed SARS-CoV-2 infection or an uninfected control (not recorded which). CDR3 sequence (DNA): TGTGCCAGCAGCTTAGTGGGTCCGGCGTACGAGCAGTACTTC. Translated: CASSLVGPAYEQYF.